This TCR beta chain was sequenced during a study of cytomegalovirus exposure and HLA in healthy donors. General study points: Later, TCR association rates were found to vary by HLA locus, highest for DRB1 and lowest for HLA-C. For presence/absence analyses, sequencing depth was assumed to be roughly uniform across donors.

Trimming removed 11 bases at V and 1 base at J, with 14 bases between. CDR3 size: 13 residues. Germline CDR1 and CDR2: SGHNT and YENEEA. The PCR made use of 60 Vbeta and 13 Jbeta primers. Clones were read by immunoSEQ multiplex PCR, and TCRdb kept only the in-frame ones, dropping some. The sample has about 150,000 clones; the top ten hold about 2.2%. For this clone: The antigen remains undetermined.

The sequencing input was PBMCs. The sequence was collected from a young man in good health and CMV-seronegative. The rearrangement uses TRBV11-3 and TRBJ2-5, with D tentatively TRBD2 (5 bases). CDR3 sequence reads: CACGYPFQETQYF. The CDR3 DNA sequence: TGTGCCTGCGGGTACCCGTTCCAAGAGACCCAGTACTTC. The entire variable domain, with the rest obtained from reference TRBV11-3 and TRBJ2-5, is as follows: EAGVVQSPRYKIIEKKQPVAFWCNPISGHNTLYWYLQNLGQGPELLIRYENEEAVDDSQLPKDRFSAERLKGVDSTLKIQPAELGDSAVYLCACGYPFQETQYFGPGTRLLVL.